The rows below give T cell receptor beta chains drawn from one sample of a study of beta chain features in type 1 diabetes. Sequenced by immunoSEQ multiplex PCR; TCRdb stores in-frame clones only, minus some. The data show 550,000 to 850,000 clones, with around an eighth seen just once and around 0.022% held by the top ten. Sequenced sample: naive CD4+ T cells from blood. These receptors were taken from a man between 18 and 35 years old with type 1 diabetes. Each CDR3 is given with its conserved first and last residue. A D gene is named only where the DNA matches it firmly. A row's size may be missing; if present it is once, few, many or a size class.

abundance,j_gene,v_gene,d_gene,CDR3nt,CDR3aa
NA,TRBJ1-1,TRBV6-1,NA,TGTGCCAGCAGTCTTGACAAGAACACTGAAGCTTTCTTT,CASSLDKNTEAFF
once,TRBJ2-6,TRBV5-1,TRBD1,TGCGCCAGCAGCTTGGCCGAGTCAGGGGGCTATGGGGCCAACGTCCTGACTTTC,CASSLAESGGYGANVLTF
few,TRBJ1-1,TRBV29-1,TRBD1,TGCAGCGGGAGGGGACAGATGAACACTGAAGCTTTCTTT,CSGRGQMNTEAFF
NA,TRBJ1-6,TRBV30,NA,TGTGCCTGGAGTGAGGGCACCCATTCCCTCCACTTT,CAWSEGTHSLHF
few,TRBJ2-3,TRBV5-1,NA,TGCGCCAGCAGCAGGGTAGAAGGCACAGATACGCAGTATTTT,CASSRVEGTDTQYF
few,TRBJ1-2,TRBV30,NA,TGTGCCTGGAGTGGGGTGGGTGTTTTCTATGGCTACACCTTC,CAWSGVGVFYGYTF
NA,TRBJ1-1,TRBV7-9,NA,TGTGCCAGCAGCTTATCGGGCGCAAGACCTGAAGCTTTCTTT,CASSLSGARPEAFF
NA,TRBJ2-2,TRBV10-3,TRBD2,TGTGCCATCAGTGAACATGGACTAGCGAACACCGGGGAGCTGTTTTTT,CAISEHGLANTGELFF
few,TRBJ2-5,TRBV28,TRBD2,TGTGCCAGCGGAAATCCGGGACTAGCGGGGGGCCGGGAGACCCAGTACTTC,CASGNPGLAGGRETQYF
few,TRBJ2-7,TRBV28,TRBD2,TGTGCCAGCAGGTGGGGCGGGGGGCCGATAGTGGAGGAGCAGTACTTC,CASRWGGGPIVEEQYF
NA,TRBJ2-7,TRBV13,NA,TGTGCCAGCAGCTTAACTACCGAGCAGTACTTC,CASSLTTEQYF
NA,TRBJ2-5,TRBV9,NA,TGTGCCAGCAGCGTAGTAGCTCAGGAGACCCAGTACTTC,CASSVVAQETQYF
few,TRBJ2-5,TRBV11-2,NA,TGTGCCAGCAGCTTAGCTCGAGGGGTTAGTTGGACCCAGTACTTC,CASSLARGVSWTQYF
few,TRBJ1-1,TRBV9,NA,TGTGCCAGCAGCGTAGAGGGTGGGAACACTGAAGCTTTCTTT,CASSVEGGNTEAFF
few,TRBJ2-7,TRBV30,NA,TGTGCCTGGAGTGTACGGTCGTGGGGCTACGAGCAGTACTTC,CAWSVRSWGYEQYF
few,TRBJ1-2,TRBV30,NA,TGTGCCTGGGGCCCCGCAGGGTACGGCTACACCTTC,CAWGPAGYGYTF
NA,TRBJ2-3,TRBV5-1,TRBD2,TGCGCCAGCAGCTCGCGGGGGTCGGACACAGATACGCAGTATTTT,CASSSRGSDTDTQYF
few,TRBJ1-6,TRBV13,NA,TGTGCCAGCAGCTTAGGGCCAGGCTATAATTCACCCCTCCACTTT,CASSLGPGYNSPLHF
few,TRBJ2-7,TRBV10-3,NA,TGTGCCATCTCCCAAGGCAGACAGGCGTACGAGCAGTACTTC,CAISQGRQAYEQYF
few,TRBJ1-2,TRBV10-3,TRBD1,TGTGCCATCAGTGATTCGAGGGACAGGGGGAAGAGTAACTATGGCTACACCTTC,CAISDSRDRGKSNYGYTF
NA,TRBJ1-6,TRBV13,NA,TGTGCCAGCAGCTTATTCCGGGACTCACCCCTCCACTTT,CASSLFRDSPLHF
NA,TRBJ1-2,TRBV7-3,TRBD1,TGTGCCAGCAGCTCGGGACAGGGGTTCGGCTACACCTTC,CASSSGQGFGYTF
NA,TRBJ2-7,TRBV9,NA,TGTGCCAGCAGCCCTATGCCGATTGGTGGGGACGAGCAGTACTTC,CASSPMPIGGDEQYF
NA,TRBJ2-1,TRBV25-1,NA,TGTGCCAGCAGTGAATTTAGAGATTACAATGAGCAGTTCTTC,CASSEFRDYNEQFF
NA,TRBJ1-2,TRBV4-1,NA,TGCGCCAGCAGCCAAGGTTCGGTCGGAAGTGGCTACACCTTC,CASSQGSVGSGYTF
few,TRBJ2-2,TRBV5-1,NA,TGCGCCAGCAGCTTGGAGGGGGTCGACACCGGGGAGCTGTTTTTT,CASSLEGVDTGELFF
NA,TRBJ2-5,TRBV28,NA,TGTGCCAGCAGTGGGCAACAAGAGACCCAGTACTTC,CASSGQQETQYF
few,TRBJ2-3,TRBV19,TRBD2,TGTGCCAGTAGTTCTCCGATAGCGGGGAAGGCGGATACGCAGTATTTT,CASSSPIAGKADTQYF
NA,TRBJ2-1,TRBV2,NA,TGTGCCAGCAGTGGGACCAGGGGAAATGAGCAGTTCTTC,CASSGTRGNEQFF
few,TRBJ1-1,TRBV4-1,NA,TGCGCCAGCAAGGGGCGACAGGACGGTGAAGCTTTCTTT,CASKGRQDGEAFF
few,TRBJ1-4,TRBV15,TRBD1,TGTGCCACCAGCAAGGGGCAACAGGGGGACGAAAAACTGTTTTTT,CATSKGQQGDEKLFF
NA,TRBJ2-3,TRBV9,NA,TGTGCCAGCAGCGTAGAGGGCGGGGCTAGCACAGATACGCAGTATTTT,CASSVEGGASTDTQYF
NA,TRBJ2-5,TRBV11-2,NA,TGTGCCAGCAGCTGGAACAGCATACAAGAGACCCAGTACTTC,CASSWNSIQETQYF
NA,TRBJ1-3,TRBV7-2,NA,TGTGCCAGCAGCCTCACAGGGCCTGGAAACACCATATATTTT,CASSLTGPGNTIYF
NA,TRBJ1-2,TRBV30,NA,TGTGCCTGGAGTTTGGGACACGAGTATGGCTACACCTTC,CAWSLGHEYGYTF
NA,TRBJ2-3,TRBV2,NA,TGTGCCAGCAGTTATGGCACAGATACGCAGTATTTT,CASSYGTDTQYF
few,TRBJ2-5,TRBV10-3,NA,TGTGCCACCTCCTGGATTAGTCAAGAGACCCAGTACTTC,CATSWISQETQYF
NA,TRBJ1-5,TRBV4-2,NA,TGTGCCAGCAGCCAAGATTTTCAGAGTCCGGATCAGCCCCAGCATTTT,CASSQDFQSPDQPQHF
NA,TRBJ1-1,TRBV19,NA,TGTGCCAGTAGTAATACAGGGATTTACACTGAAGCTTTCTTT,CASSNTGIYTEAFF
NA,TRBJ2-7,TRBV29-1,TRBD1,TGCAGCGTAGGGACAGGGATCGGACACGAGCAGTACTTC,CSVGTGIGHEQYF
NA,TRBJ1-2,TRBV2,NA,TGTGCCAGCAGTGAGGCCGGGACACACTATGGCTACACCTTC,CASSEAGTHYGYTF
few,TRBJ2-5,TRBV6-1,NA,TGTGCCAGCAGTTATAAAAGCCCCCATGAGACCCAGTACTTC,CASSYKSPHETQYF
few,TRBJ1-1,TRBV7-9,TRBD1,TGTGCCAGCAGCTCAGGGACAGGGAGGACTGAAGCTTTCTTT,CASSSGTGRTEAFF
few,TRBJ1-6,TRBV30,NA,TGTGCCTGGCACCGGGACCCCTATTCACCCCTCCACTTT,CAWHRDPYSPLHF
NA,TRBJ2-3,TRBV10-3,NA,TGTGCCATCAGTGAGTCGAAGGTTTTGGGGGGCAGGAATACGCAGTATTTT,CAISESKVLGGRNTQYF
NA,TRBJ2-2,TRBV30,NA,TGTGCCTGGAGTGTTAGGGGGACCGGGGAGCTGTTTTTT,CAWSVRGTGELFF
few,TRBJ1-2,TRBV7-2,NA,TGTGCCAGCAGCTTAGCCGAGGGGTTCGGCTATGGCTACACCTTC,CASSLAEGFGYGYTF
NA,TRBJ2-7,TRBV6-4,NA,TGTGCCAGCAGTGATAAGGCGAGCTACGAGCAGTACTTC,CASSDKASYEQYF
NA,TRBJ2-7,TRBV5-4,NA,TGTGCCAGCAGCTTGGGTCCGCCAGCCTCCTACGAGCAGTACTTC,CASSLGPPASYEQYF
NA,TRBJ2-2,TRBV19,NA,TGTGCCACCAAAGACACCGGGGAGCTGTTTTTT,CATKDTGELFF
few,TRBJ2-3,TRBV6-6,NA,TGTGCCAGCAGGTCGGGAACAGATACGCAGTATTTT,CASRSGTDTQYF